The 27 T cell receptor beta chains below come from one sample, sequenced in a study of T cells in Graves' hyperthyroidism and ophthalmopathy. The CDR3 regions of TCR beta were amplified from RNA transcripts. A set of HTBI primers served as the primers for a first-round RT-PCR of the TCR CDR3. Via MiXCR, TCRdb re-called the multiplex PCR reads, giving one row per CDR3 protein. Altogether about 400,000 distinct CDR3 sequences are present, roughly 25% being singletons, with the ten largest covering more than 60%. The sequencing input was blood. Every receptor here comes from a man between 50 and 59 years old with Graves' hyperthyroidism.

V usage is TRBV6-5 and J usage is TRBJ2-1; D gene ambiguous. This CDR3 has 15 amino acids. V lost 0 bases and J lost 8, with 14 bases in between. Germline V gives CDR1 MNHEY, CDR2 SVGAGI. CDR3 nucleotide sequence: TGTGCCAGCAGTTACTCGGTCAGACGTGGCGATGAGCAGTTCTTC. Amino acid sequence: CASSYSVRRGDEQFF.

This clonotype was observed many times. The chain links TRBV7-9 to TRBJ2-3; TRBD2 might be the D (5 bases). This CDR3 has 13 amino acids. CDR1 is SEHNR, CDR2 FQNEAQ, per germline (reference sequence). The V gene lost 3 bases and the J gene lost 5 bases, with 9 bases spanning the gap. The DNA of the CDR3 is TGTGCCAGCAGCTTTACGGAGGAAGATACGCAGTATTTT. Translating gives CASSFTEEDTQYF.

The sample holds many counts of this clonotype. V usage is TRBV6-1 and J usage is TRBJ1-1, with unresolved D. CDR1 is MNHNS, CDR2 SASEGT, per germline. V was pared by 2 bases and J by 5 bases, with 6 bases between. The CDR3 has 12 residues. CDR3 region: CASSELGTEAFF. The CDR3 coding sequence is TGTGCCAGCAGTGAATTGGGGACTGAAGCTTTCTTT.

The rearrangement uses TRBV9 and TRBJ2-5; D uncertain. The V gene's germline CDR1 is SGDLS and CDR2 YYNGEE. This CDR3 spans 14 amino acids. The V end lost 3 bases, the J end lost 2 bases, and 11 bases lay between the germline ends. The CDR3 loop is CASSETPLQETQYF. The CDR3 coding sequence is TGTGCCAGCAGCGAGACACCTTTACAAGAGACCCAGTACTTC.

This clonotype was recorded a few times. The chain carries TRBV20-1 and TRBJ1-2, with TRBD1 matching over 10 bases. This CDR3 is 13 amino acids long. Germline lookup yields CDR1 DFQATT and CDR2 SNEGSKA (reference sequence). The ends lost 6 bases at V and 8 bases at J; junction bases unmatched: 9. The CDR3 sequence: CSAHSGTGEGYTF. CDR3 nucleotides: TGCAGTGCCCATTCCGGGACAGGGGAAGGCTACACCTTC.

The V call is TRBV14, the J call TRBJ2-1; unclear D gene. CDR1 SGHDN and CDR2 FVKESK come from the germline V gene. The CDR3 is 14 residues long. V was clipped by 2 bases and J by 3 bases, with 8 bases between them. CDR3 nucleotide sequence: TGTGCCAGCAGCCAAAGGCCCAACTACAATGAGCAGTTCTTC. It codes for CASSQRPNYNEQFF. Complete variable domain (other parts from reference TRBV14 and TRBJ2-1): EAGVTQFPSHSVIEKGQTVTLRCDPISGHDNLYWYRRVMGKEIKFLLHFVKESKQDESGMPNNRFLAERTGGTYSTLKVQPAELEDSGVYFCASSQRPNYNEQFFGPGTRLTVL.

This clonotype was counted many times. CDR3 in amino acids: CASSLMGGPYNEQFF. In DNA form, the CDR3 reads TGTGCCAGCAGCTTAATGGGGGGACCCTACAATGAGCAGTTCTTC. This rearrangement joins TRBV7-3 to TRBJ2-1, with D perhaps TRBD2 (6 bases). This CDR3 is built from 15 residues. Germline V CDR1 and CDR2: SGHTA, FQGTGA. V was trimmed by 1 base and J by 2 bases, leaving 9 bases between them.

V usage is TRBV6-1 and J usage is TRBJ1-4; possibly TRBD1 for D (5 bases). The germline V gene has CDR1 MNHNS and CDR2 SASEGT. This CDR3 comprises 17 residues. Trimming removed 1 base at V and 8 bases at J, with 20 bases between. The CDR3 is CASSEEGSGGVWEKLFF. The CDR3 nucleotides read TGTGCCAGCAGTGAAGAGGGCAGCGGGGGGGTGTGGGAAAAACTGTTTTTT.

In this sample, this clonotype turned up a few times. The rearrangement links TRBV6-1 to TRBJ2-1; D could derive from TRBD1 or TRBD2 (5 bases each). Trimming removed 10 bases from V and 8 bases from J, with 24 bases in between. The CDR3 has 15 residues. Germline V gives CDR1 MNHNS, CDR2 SASEGT. In DNA form, the CDR3 reads TGTGCCACCCGAGGGGCTCTGGCACAGGACTATGAGCAGTTCTTC. This translates into CATRGALAQDYEQFF.

This clonotype was picked up many times. The chain is built from TRBV2 and TRBJ2-1, with a tentative D call TRBD1 (6 bases). This CDR3 spans 14 amino acids. V lost 5 bases and J 3 bases, leaving 11 bases between the germline ends. Germline values: CDR1 SNHLY, CDR2 FYNNEI. The CDR3 spells CASSITDSYNEQFF. The CDR3 DNA is TGTGCCAGCAGTATTACGGACAGCTACAATGAGCAGTTCTTC.

This rearrangement joins TRBV10-2 to TRBJ2-7; TRBD2 agrees at 12 bases. Unmatched junction bases numbered 9, after V lost 6 bases and J lost 6 bases. Germline values: CDR1 WSHSY, CDR2 SAAADI. This CDR3 has 15 residues. CDR3 nucleotides: TGCGCCAGCAGGGGACTAGCGGGCTTTAAGGGCGAGCAGTACTTC. Protein sequence: CASRGLAGFKGEQYF.

This clonotype was seen many times. The gene calls are TRBV28 and TRBJ1-2; 7 bases map to TRBD1. CDR1 and CDR2 (germline): MDHEN, SYDVKM. J lost 7 bases, V lost 5 bases, and 4 bases had no gene match. The CDR3 has 12 amino acids. CDR3 region: CASSSYRGGYTF. The CDR3 DNA reads as TGTGCCAGCAGTAGCTACAGGGGTGGCTACACCTTC.

This chain uses TRBV19 with TRBJ2-7, with 8 positions matching TRBD2. The CDR3 is 15 residues long. J lost 2 bases, V lost 1 base, and 4 bases had no gene match. The germline V gene has CDR1 LNHDA and CDR2 SQIVND (reference sequence). CDR3 coding DNA: TGTGCCAGTAGTATAGTCGGCGGGAGGCCCTACGAGCAGTACTTC. Translated: CASSIVGGRPYEQYF.

V and J are TRBV30 and TRBJ1-5; D perhaps matches TRBD1 (6 bases). Germline V gene sequence: CDR1 GTSNPN, CDR2 SVGIG (reference sequence). V lost 2 bases and J 0 bases, leaving 11 bases between the germline ends. CDR3 length equals 15 residues. In DNA, the CDR3 is TGTGCCTGGAGTCTGACAGGAGATAGCAATCAGCCCCAGCATTTT. This sequence encodes CAWSLTGDSNQPQHF.

The chain recombines TRBV9 with TRBJ2-7, with TRBD1 identical over 7 bases. V shed 4 bases and J 2 bases; nucleotides not matched to a gene: 6. Germline V lookup: CDR1 SGDLS, CDR2 YYNGEE. There are 14 residues in the CDR3. As DNA, the CDR3 is TGTGCCAGCAGCCCCGCGACAGGGCCCTACGAGCAGTACTTC. Amino acids: CASSPATGPYEQYF.

This clonotype has a handful of counts. J is TRBJ2-3 and V is TRBV24-1, with D unresolved. Germline assignment: CDR1 KGHDR and CDR2 SFDVKD. V lost 4 bases and J lost 1, with 5 bases in between. There are 13 residues in the CDR3. This CDR3 reads CATSDRRTDTQYF. The CDR3 nucleotides are TGTGCCACCAGTGACCGGCGCACAGATACGCAGTATTTT.

There are many counts of this clonotype. This rearrangement joins TRBV28 to TRBJ1-5; D possibly corresponds to TRBD1 (6 bases). Per germline, CDR1 MDHEN and CDR2 SYDVKM. The V end lost 2 bases, the J end lost 1 base, and 12 bases lay between the germline ends. The CDR3 runs to 16 residues. Written as DNA, the CDR3 is TGTGCCAGCAGTTTAGGGGGCCCGCGGAGCAATCAGCCCCAGCATTTT. Translating it yields CASSLGGPRSNQPQHF. Drawing the rest from reference TRBV28 and TRBJ1-5, the complete variable domain is DVKVTQSSRYLVKRTGEKVFLECVQDMDHENMFWYRQDPGLGLRLIYFSYDVKMKEKGDIPEGYSVSREKKERFSLILESASTNQTSMYLCASSLGGPRSNQPQHFGDGTRLSIL.

The chain carries TRBV5-1 and TRBJ1-3; D gene ambiguous. The CDR3 totals 14 residues. The germline CDR1 and CDR2 sequences are SGHRS and YFSETQ. The V and J ends lost 0 bases and 0 bases respectively, with 4 bases between them. The CDR3 DNA sequence: TGCGCCAGCAGCTTGGATTTCTCTGGAAACACCATATATTTT. The encoded protein is CASSLDFSGNTIYF.

The genes are TRBV3-1 and TRBJ2-1; 8 bases are a match to TRBD1. Germline values: CDR1 LGHDT, CDR2 YNNKEL (reference sequence). The CDR3 is 13 residues long. Losses at the gene ends were 0 bases for V and 10 bases for J; bases not matched to a gene: 2. The CDR3 protein is CASSQDRTGEQFF. For the CDR3, the DNA is TGTGCCAGCAGCCAAGATAGGACAGGGGAGCAGTTCTTC.

V usage is TRBV29-1 and J usage is TRBJ2-3, with TRBD2 matching 12 bases. Per germline, CDR1 SQVTM and CDR2 ANQGSEA. Losses at the gene ends were 4 bases for V and 5 bases for J; bases not matched to a gene: 4. This CDR3 region has 14 residues. The CDR3 region is CSVGLAGAGDTQYF. In DNA form, the CDR3 reads TGCAGCGTTGGACTAGCGGGGGCGGGAGATACGCAGTATTTT.

The chain couples TRBV14 to TRBJ2-3, with TRBD2 as a possible D gene (6 bases). This CDR3 has 13 residues. Per the germline V gene, CDR1 is SGHDN and CDR2 is FVKESK. Trimming took 0 bases from V and 9 from J, leaving 10 bases between them. CDR3 residues: CASSQERDSTQYF. The DNA of the CDR3 is TGTGCCAGCAGCCAAGAAAGGGACTCGACGCAGTATTTT. Based on the CDR3 plus reference TRBV14 and TRBJ2-3, the full variable domain is EAGVTQFPSHSVIEKGQTVTLRCDPISGHDNLYWYRRVMGKEIKFLLHFVKESKQDESGMPNNRFLAERTGGTYSTLKVQPAELEDSGVYFCASSQERDSTQYFGPGTRLTVL.

The chain joins TRBV5-1 to TRBJ1-1; D might be TRBD1 (5 bases). Germline CDR1 reads SGHRS; CDR2 reads YFSETQ. Between the trimmed V and J ends, which lost 1 base and 0 bases, there was a span of 13 bases. The CDR3 length is 16 residues. The CDR3 nucleotides are TGCGCCAGCAGCTTGCAAGGGACGGGCGTGAACACTGAAGCTTTCTTT. This sequence encodes CASSLQGTGVNTEAFF.

The rearrangement uses TRBV6-2 or TRBV6-3 and TRBJ2-1; 10 bases map to TRBD1. CDR1 and CDR2 from the germline V gene are MNHEY and SVGEGT. V shed 6 bases and J 6 bases; nucleotides not matched to a gene: 11. CDR3 length equals 16 residues. This CDR3 reads CASSSPRQGAGNEQFF. In nucleotides, the CDR3 is TGTGCCAGCAGCTCCCCTCGACAGGGGGCGGGCAATGAGCAGTTCTTC.

This clonotype was seen only a few times. This chain joins TRBV6-1 and TRBJ2-7; 8 bases match TRBD1. The CDR3 is 13 residues long. CDR1 MNHNS and CDR2 SASEGT come from the germline V gene. V gave up 10 bases and J gave up 2 bases; unmatched junction bases: 7. In DNA form, the CDR3 reads TGTGCCAACCGGGACAGGATTACCTACGAGCAGTACTTC. Translation gives CANRDRITYEQYF.

There are a few counts of this clonotype. The genes are TRBV18 and TRBJ2-7, with D unresolved. Trimming took 2 bases from V and 3 from J, leaving 8 bases between them. Germline CDR1 KGHSH, CDR2 LQKENI. The length of the CDR3 is 13 residues. The DNA of the CDR3 is TGTGCCAGCTCACCAGGGGTAATCTACGAGCAGTACTTC. Amino acids: CASSPGVIYEQYF.

This clonotype was detected ten times or more. The chain carries TRBV18 and TRBJ2-3, with D uncertain. The germline gives CDR1 KGHSH, CDR2 LQKENI. Trimming took off 3 bases at V and 0 bases at J, with 7 bases between the two ends. The CDR3 runs to 14 residues. In DNA form, the CDR3 reads TGTGCCAGCTCACCGAGGACCAGCACAGATACGCAGTATTTT. Its translation is CASSPRTSTDTQYF.

This clonotype was seen ten or more times. The J gene is TRBJ2-1, the V gene TRBV28; D gene ambiguous. The V gene's germline CDR1 is MDHEN and CDR2 SYDVKM. V was pared by 3 bases and J by 4 bases, with 10 bases between. The CDR3 has 14 residues. The CDR3 DNA follows: TGTGCCAGCAGTTTTGATATCAAATACAATGAGCAGTTCTTC. Amino acid sequence: CASSFDIKYNEQFF.